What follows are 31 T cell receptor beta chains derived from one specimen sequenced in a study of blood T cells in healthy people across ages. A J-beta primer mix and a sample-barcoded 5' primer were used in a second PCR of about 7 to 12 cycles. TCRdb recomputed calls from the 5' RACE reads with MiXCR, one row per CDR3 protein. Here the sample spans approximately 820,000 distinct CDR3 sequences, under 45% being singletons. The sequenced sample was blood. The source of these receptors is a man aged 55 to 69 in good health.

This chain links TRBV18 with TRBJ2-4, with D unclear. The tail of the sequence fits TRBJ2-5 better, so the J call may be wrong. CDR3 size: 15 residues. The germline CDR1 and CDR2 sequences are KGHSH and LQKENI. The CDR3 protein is CASSPRHDMQETQYF. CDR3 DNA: TGTGCCAGCTCACCCCGACATGATATGCAAGAGACCCAGTACTTC.

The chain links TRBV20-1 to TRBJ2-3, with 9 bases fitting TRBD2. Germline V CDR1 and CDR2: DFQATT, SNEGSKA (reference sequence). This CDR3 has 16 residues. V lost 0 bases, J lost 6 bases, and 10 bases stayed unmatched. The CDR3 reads CSARDFQRGEMDTQYF. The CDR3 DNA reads TGCAGTGCTAGAGACTTCCAGCGGGGGGAGATGGATACGCAGTATTTT.

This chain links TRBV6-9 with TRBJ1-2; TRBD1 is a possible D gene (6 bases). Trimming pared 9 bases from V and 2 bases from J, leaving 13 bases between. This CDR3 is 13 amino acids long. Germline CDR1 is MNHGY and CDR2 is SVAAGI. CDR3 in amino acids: CASRTAQNYGYTF. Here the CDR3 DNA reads TGTGCCAGTCGGACAGCGCAAAACTATGGCTACACCTTC.

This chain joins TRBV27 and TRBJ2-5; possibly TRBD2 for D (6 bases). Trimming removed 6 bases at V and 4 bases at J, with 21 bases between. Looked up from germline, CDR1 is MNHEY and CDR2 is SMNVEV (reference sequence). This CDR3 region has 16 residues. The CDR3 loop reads CASSATIGSQAETQYF. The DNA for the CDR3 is TGTGCCAGCAGCGCTACCATCGGGAGCCAGGCAGAGACCCAGTACTTC.

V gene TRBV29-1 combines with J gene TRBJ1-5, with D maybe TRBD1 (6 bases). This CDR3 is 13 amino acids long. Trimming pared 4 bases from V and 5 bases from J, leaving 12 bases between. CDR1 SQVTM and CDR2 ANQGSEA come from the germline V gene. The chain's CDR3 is CSVGWTADQPQHF. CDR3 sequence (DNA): TGCAGCGTTGGATGGACAGCTGATCAGCCCCAGCATTTT. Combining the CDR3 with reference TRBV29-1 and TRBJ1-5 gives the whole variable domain SAVISQKPSRDICQRGTSLTIQCQVDSQVTMMFWYRQQPGQSLTLIATANQGSEATYESGFVIDKFPISRPNLTFSTLTVSNMSPEDSSIYLCSVGWTADQPQHFGDGTRLSIL.

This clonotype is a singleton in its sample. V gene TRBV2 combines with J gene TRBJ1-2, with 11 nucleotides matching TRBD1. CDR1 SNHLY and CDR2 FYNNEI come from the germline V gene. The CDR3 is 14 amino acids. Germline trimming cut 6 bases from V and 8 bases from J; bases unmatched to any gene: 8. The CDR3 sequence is CASRPGQGVGGYTF. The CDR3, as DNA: TGTGCCAGCAGGCCGGGACAGGGGGTAGGAGGCTACACCTTC.

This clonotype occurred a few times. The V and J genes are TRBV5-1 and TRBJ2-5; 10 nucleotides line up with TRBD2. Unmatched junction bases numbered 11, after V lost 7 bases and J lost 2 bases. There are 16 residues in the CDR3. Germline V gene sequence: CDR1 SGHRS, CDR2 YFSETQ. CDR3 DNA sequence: TGCGCCAGCGGCCGAGATTCGGGACTAGCGCAAGAGACCCAGTACTTC. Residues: CASGRDSGLAQETQYF.

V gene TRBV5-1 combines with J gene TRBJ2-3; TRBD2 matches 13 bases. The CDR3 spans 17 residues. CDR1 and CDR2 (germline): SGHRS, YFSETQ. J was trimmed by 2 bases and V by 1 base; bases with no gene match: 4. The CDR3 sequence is CASSLRGLAGDTDTQYF. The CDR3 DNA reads TGCGCCAGCAGCTTGCGAGGACTAGCGGGGGACACAGATACGCAGTATTTT.

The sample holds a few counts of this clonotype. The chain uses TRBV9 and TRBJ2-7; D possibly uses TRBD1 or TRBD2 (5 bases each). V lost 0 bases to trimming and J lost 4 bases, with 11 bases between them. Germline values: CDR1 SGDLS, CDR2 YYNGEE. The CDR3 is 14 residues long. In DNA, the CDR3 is TGTGCCAGCAGCGTAGGACCGGGGCCTTACGAGCAGTACTTC. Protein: CASSVGPGPYEQYF.

The CDR3 nucleotides are TGCAGTGCTAGAGATATAGCGAGGTTCGCAAACTACGAGCAGTACTTC. Encoded protein: CSARDIARFANYEQYF. This chain links TRBV20-1 with TRBJ2-5, with D perhaps matching TRBD2 (5 bases). The J call is uncertain, as TRBJ2-7 better fits the DNA end. Germline-derived CDR1 and CDR2 are DFQATT and SNEGSKA (reference sequence). The CDR3 has 16 residues.

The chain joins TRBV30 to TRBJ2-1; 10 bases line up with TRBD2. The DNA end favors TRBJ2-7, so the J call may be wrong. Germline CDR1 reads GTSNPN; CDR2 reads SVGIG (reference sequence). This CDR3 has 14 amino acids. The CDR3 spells CAWSGGLAYNEQYF. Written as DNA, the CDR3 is TGTGCCTGGAGTGGGGGACTAGCGTACAATGAGCAGTACTTC.

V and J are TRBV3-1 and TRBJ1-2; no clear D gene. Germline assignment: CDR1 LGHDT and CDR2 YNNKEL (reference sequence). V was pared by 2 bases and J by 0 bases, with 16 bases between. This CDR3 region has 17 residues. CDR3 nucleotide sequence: TGTGCCAGCAGCCAACTGCCCAGAGCCACTTCTAACTATGGCTACACCTTC. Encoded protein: CASSQLPRATSNYGYTF.

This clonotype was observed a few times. The DNA of the CDR3 is TGCAGCGTTGTTCTAGCCAGGCATACCTACGAGCAGTACTTC. It is translated as CSVVLARHTYEQYF. The genes are TRBV29-1 and TRBJ2-7, with a tentative D call TRBD2 (5 bases). The V gene lost 4 bases and the J gene lost 2 bases, with 15 bases spanning the gap. The germline V gene encodes CDR1 SQVTM and CDR2 ANQGSEA. This CDR3 comprises 14 residues.

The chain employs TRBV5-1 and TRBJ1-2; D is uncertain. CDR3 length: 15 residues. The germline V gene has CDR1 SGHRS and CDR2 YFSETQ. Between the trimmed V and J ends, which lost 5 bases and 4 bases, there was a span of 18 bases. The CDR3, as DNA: TGCGCCAGCAGTTCCGCGGGAGGCCTAAGCTATGGCTACACCTTC. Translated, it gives CASSSAGGLSYGYTF.

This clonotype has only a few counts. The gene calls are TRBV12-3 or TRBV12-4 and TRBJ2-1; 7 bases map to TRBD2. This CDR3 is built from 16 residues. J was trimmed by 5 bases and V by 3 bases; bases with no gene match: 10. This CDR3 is CASSLGGGLADNEQFF. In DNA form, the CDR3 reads TGTGCCAGCAGTTTGGGCGGGGGTTTGGCCGACAATGAGCAGTTCTTC.

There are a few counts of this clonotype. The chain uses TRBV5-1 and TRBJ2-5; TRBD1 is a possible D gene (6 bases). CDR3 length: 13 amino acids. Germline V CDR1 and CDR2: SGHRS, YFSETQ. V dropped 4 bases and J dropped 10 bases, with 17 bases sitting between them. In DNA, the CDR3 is TGCGCCAGCAGCGAGACTTTTGAGGGGGTCCAGTACTTC. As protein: CASSETFEGVQYF.

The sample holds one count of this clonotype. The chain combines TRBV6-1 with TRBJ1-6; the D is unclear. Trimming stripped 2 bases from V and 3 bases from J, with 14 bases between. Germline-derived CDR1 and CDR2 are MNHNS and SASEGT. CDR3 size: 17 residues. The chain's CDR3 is CASSEFGGGDYNSPLHF. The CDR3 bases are TGTGCCAGCAGTGAATTTGGAGGAGGCGACTATAATTCACCCCTCCACTTT.

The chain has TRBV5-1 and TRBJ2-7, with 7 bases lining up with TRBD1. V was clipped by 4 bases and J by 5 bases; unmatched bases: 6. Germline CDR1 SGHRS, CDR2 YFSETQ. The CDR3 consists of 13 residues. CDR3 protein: CASSLQTGNEQYF. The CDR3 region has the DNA TGCGCCAGCAGCCTACAGACAGGGAACGAGCAGTACTTC.

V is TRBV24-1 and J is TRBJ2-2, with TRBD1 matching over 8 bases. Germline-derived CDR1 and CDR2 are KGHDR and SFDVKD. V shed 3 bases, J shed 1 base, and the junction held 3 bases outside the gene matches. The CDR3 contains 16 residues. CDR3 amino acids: CATSDGGTGNTGELFF. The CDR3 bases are TGTGCCACCAGTGATGGCGGGACAGGGAACACCGGGGAGCTGTTTTTT.

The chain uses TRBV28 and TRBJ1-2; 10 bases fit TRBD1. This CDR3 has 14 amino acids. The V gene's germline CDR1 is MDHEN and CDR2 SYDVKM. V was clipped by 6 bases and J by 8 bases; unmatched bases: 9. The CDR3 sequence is CASRKSGTGVGYTF. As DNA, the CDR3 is TGTGCCAGCAGAAAATCCGGGACAGGGGTCGGCTACACCTTC.

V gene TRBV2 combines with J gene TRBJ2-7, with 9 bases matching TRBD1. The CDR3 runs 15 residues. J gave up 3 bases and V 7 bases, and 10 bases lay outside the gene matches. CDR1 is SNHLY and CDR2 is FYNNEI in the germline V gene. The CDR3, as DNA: TGTGCCAGCAAAGGCCGGGACAGGGATAACTACGAGCAGTACTTC. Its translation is CASKGRDRDNYEQYF.

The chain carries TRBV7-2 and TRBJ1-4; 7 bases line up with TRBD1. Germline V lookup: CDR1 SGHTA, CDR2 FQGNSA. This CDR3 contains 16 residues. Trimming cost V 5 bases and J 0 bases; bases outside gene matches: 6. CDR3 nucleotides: TGTGCCAGCAGCCTCTCCGACAGGGCAACTAATGAAAAACTGTTTTTT. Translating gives CASSLSDRATNEKLFF.

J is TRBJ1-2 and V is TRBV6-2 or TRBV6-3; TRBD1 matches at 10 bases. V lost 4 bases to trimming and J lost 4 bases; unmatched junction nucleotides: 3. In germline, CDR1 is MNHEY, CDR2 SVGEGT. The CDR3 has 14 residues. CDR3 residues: CASSSRTGGYGYTF. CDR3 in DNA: TGTGCCAGCAGTTCGCGGACAGGGGGCTATGGCTACACCTTC.

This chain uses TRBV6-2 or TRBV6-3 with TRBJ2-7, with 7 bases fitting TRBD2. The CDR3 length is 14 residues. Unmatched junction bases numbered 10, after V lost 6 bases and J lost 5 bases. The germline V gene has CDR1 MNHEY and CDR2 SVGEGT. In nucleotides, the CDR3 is TGTGCCAGCAGCTTGACTAGAGGGAGGGACGAGCAGTACTTC. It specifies CASSLTRGRDEQYF.

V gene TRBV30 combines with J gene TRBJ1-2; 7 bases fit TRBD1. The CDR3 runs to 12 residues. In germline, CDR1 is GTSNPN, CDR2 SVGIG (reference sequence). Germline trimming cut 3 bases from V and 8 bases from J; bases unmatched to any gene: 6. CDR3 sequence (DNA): TGTGCCTGGAGGAGACAAGGGGGCGGCTACACCTTC. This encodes CAWRRQGGGYTF.

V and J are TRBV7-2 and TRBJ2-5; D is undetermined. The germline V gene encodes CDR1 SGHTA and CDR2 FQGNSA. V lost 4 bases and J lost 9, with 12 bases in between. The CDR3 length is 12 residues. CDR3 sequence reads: CASSSLTWSQYF. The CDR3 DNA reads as TGTGCCAGCAGCTCACTAACCTGGTCCCAGTACTTC.

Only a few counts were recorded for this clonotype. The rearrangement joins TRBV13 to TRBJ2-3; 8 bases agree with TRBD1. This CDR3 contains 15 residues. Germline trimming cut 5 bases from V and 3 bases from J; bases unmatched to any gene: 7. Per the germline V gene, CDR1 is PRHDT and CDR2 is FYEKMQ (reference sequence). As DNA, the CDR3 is TGTGCCAGCAGCAAAGGACAGGGTGATACAGATACGCAGTATTTT. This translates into CASSKGQGDTDTQYF.

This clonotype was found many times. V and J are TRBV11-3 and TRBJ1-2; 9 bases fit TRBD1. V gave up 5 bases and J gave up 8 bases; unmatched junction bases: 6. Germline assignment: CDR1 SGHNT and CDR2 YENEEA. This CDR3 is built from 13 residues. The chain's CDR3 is CASSLPDRGGYTF. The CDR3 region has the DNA TGTGCCAGCAGCCTCCCGGACAGGGGCGGCTACACCTTC. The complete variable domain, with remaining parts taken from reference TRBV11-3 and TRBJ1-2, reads EAGVVQSPRYKIIEKKQPVAFWCNPISGHNTLYWYLQNLGQGPELLIRYENEEAVDDSQLPKDRFSAERLKGVDSTLKIQPAELGDSAVYLCASSLPDRGGYTFGSGTRLTVV.

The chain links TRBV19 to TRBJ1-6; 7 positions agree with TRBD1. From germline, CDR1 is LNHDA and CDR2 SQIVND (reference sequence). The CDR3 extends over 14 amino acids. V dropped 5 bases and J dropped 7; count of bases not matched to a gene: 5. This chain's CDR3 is CASSSGQANSPLHF. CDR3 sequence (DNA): TGTGCCAGTAGTTCCGGACAGGCGAATTCACCCCTCCACTTT.

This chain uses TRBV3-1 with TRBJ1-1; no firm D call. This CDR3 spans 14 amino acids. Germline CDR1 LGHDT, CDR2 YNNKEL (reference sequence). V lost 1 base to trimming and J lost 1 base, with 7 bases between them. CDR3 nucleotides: TGTGCCAGCAGCCAAGGTTGGCCGAACACTGAAGCTTTCTTT. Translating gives CASSQGWPNTEAFF.

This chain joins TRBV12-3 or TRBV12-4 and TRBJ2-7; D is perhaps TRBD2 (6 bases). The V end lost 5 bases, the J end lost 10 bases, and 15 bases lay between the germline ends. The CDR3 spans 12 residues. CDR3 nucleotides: TGTGCCAGCAGTCTAAGACGGAGGGAACAGTACTTC. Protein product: CASSLRRREQYF.